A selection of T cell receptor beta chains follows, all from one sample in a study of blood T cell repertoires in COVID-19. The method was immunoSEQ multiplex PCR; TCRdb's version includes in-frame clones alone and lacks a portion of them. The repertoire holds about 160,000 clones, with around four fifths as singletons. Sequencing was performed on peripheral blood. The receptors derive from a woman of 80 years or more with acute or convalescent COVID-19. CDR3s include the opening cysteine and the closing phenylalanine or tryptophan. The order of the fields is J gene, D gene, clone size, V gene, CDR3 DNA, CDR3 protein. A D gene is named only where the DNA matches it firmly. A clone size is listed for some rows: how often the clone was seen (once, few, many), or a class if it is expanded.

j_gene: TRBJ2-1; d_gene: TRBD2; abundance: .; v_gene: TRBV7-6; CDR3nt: TGTGCCAGCAGCTTAGCAGGTACTAGCGGGATTATGTGGTACAATGAGCAGTTCTTC; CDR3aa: CASSLAGTSGIMWYNEQFF
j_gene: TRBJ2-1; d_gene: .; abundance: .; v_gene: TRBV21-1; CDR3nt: TGTGCCAGCAGCAAAGCGCGTCAAGCGGGAGGGCCCAGCAATGAGCAGTTCTTC; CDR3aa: CASSKARQAGGPSNEQFF
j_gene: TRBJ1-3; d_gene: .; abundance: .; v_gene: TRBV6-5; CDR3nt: TGTGCCAGCAGGACAACTGGAAACACCATATATTTT; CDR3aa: CASRTTGNTIYF
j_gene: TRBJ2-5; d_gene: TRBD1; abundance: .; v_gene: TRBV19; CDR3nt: TGTGCCAGTAGGAGGGGGCTAGGGTTCGCCGGGGTGGAGACCCAGTACTTC; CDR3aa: CASRRGLGFAGVETQYF
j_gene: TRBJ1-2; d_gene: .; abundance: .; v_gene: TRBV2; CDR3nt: TGTGCCAGCAGTCGAAGGTGGCAGGCCCATGGCTACACCTTC; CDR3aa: CASSRRWQAHGYTF
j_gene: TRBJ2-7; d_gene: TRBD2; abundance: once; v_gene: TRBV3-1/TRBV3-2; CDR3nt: TGTGCCAGCAGCCAACCGGGACTAGAGACCGAGCAGTACTTC; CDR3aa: CASSQPGLETEQYF
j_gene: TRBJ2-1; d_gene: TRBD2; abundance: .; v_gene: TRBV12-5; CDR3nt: TGTGCTAGTGGCCTAGCGGGTTGGGGTCAGAATGAGCAGTTCTTC; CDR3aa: CASGLAGWGQNEQFF
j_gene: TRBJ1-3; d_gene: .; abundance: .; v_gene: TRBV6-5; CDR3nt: TGTGCCAGCAGTTACTCAAACAGGGTCGGAAACACCATATATTTT; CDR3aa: CASSYSNRVGNTIYF
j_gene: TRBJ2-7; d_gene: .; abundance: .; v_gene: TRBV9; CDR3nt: TGTGCCAGCAGCGTCGGCGGGCCGGGCTACGAGCAGTACTTC; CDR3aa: CASSVGGPGYEQYF
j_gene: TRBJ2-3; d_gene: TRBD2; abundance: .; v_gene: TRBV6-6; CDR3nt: TGTGCCAGCAAACTAGCGGGAGGGCCACCAGATACGCAGTATTTT; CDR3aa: CASKLAGGPPDTQYF
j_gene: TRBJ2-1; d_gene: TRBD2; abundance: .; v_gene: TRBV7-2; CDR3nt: TGTGCCAGCAGCTTAGTGGCTAGCGGGAGAGGTTCCAATGAGCAGTTCTTC; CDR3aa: CASSLVASGRGSNEQFF
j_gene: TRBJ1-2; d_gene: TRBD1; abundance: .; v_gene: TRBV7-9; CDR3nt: TGTGCCAGCAGCGTACAGGGGCACTATGGCTACACCTTC; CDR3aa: CASSVQGHYGYTF
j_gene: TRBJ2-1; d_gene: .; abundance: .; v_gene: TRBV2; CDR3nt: TGTGCCAGCAGTGGTCGGTTGAGGGAAGCGGGTCATGAGCAGTTCTTC; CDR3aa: CASSGRLREAGHEQFF
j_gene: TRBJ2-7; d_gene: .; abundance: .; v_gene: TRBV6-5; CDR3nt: TGTGCCAGCATAGGGGACAAGTACGAGCAGTACTTC; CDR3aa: CASIGDKYEQYF
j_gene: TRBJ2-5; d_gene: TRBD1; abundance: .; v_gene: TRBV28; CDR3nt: TGTGCCAGCAGTCCCGGACAGGGGACGGCAAACCAAGAGACCCAGTACTTC; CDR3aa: CASSPGQGTANQETQYF
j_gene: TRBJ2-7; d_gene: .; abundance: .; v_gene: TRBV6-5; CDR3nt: TGTGCCAGCAGTTACTTCCGAAGGGGCGACGAGCAGTACTTC; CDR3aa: CASSYFRRGDEQYF
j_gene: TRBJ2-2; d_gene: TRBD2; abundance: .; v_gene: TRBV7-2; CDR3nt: TGTGCCAGCAGCCCGACTAGCGGGAGGCCGCGGTCGGGGGAGCTGTTTTTT; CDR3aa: CASSPTSGRPRSGELFF
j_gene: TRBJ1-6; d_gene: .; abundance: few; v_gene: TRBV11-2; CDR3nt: TGTGCCAGCGAAATTGGGGCAGGTTCACCCCTCCACTTT; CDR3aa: CASEIGAGSPLHF
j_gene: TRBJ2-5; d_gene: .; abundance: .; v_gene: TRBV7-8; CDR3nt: TGTGCCAGCAGTCCTGGACTAAATCAAGAGACCCAGTACTTC; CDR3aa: CASSPGLNQETQYF
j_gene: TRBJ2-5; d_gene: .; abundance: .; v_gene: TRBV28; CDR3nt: TGTGCCAGCAGTCTTGGGGGTAGCGGACTATTGCAAGAGACCCAGTACTTC; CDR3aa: CASSLGGSGLLQETQYF
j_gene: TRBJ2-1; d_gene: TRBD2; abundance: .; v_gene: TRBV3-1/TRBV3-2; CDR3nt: TGTGCCAGCAGCCCGCGGGGGACTGGGGGGTTTGGTGAGCAGTTCTTC; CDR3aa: CASSPRGTGGFGEQFF
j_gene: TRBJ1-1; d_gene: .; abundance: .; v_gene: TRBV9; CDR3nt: TGTGCCAGCAGCGTAGCGGGGGGAATCACTGAAGCTTTCTTT; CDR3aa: CASSVAGGITEAFF
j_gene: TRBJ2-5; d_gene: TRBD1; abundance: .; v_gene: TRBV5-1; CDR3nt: TGCGCCAGCAGCCCGGATGGGACAGGCGAAGAGACCCAGTACTTC; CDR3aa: CASSPDGTGEETQYF
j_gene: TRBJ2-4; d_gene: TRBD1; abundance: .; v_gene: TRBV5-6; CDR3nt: TGTGCCAGCAGTCAAGGGGGCCCTCTCCTAAACATTCAGTACTTC; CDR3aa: CASSQGGPLLNIQYF
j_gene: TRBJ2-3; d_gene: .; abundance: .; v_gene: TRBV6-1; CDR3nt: TGTGCCAGCAGTGAATGGCAGGGGTCACCGTATTTT; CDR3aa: CASSEWQGSPYF
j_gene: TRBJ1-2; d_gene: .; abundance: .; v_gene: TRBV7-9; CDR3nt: TGTGCCAGCAGCTTTGGGCTTGACGTCGGCTACACCTTC; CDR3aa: CASSFGLDVGYTF
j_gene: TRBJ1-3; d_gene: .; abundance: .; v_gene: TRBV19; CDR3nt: TGTGCCAGTAGTCTAACCGGGAGCTCTGGAAACACCATATATTTT; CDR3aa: CASSLTGSSGNTIYF
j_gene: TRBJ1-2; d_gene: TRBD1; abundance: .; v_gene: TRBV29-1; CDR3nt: TGCAGCGTTCTTCCCGGGACAGGGGGTGGGGGATATGGCTACACCTTC; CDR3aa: CSVLPGTGGGGYGYTF
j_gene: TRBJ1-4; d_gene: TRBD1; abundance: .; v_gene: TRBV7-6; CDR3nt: TGTGCCAGCAGCTTGGGGACAGGAGGAAGTGAAAAACTGTTTTTT; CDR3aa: CASSLGTGGSEKLFF